This record looks at one TCR beta chain sequence and its context. The data were produced by immunoSEQ multiplex PCR, yet TCRdb's version contains in-frame clones alone and is incomplete. This sample has roughly 50,000 clones, with about 93% found just once. This record comes from a study of technical replicates of blood from four donors. Germline values: CDR1 SGHRS, CDR2 YFSETQ. The CDR3 length is 14 residues. V gave up 0 bases and J gave up 3 bases, with 9 bases separating them. The source material was PBMCs. The V and J genes are TRBV5-1 and TRBJ1-1; a possible D gene is TRBD1 (5 bases). This TCR was sampled from a human donor in good health. Some clones in this sample may be carry-over from other donors' samples. CDR3 nucleotide sequence: TGCGCCAGCAGCTTGGCCTGGGGGGACACTGAAGCTTTCTTT. This gives the protein CASSLAWGDTEAFF.